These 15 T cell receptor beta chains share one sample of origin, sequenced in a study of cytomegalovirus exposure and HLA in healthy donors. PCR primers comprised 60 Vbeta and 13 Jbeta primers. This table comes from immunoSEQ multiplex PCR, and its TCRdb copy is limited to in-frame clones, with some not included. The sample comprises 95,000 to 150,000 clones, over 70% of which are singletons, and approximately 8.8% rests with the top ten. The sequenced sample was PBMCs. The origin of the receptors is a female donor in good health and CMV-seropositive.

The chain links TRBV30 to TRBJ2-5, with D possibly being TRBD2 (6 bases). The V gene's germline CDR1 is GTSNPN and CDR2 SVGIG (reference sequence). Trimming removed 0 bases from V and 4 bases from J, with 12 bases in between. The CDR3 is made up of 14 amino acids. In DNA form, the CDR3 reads TGTGCCTGGAGTGTACGGGGGACCGGAGAGACCCAGTACTTC. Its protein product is CAWSVRGTGETQYF.

The CDR3 loop is CASSLVGRGRDIQYF. The CDR3 region has the DNA TGTGCCAGCAGCTTAGTGGGTAGGGGGCGTGACATTCAGTACTTC. The chain couples TRBV13 to TRBJ2-4, with 7 nucleotides matching TRBD1. CDR1 and CDR2 (germline): PRHDT, FYEKMQ (reference sequence). This CDR3 contains 15 residues. V was clipped by 1 base and J by 8 bases; unmatched bases: 8.

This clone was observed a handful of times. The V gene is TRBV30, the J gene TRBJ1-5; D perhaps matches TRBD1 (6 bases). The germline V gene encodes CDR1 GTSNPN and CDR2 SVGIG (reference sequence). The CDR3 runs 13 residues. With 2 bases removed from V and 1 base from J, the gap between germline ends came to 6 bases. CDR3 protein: CAWSRGSNQPQHF. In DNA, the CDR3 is TGTGCCTGGAGTAGGGGGAGCAATCAGCCCCAGCATTTT.

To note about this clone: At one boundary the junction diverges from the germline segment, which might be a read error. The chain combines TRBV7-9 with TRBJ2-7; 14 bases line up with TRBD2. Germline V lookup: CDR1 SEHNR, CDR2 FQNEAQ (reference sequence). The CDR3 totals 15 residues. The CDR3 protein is CSSSKGTSGGYEQYF. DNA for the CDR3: TGTTCCAGCAGTAAGGGGACTAGCGGGGGATACGAGCAGTACTTC. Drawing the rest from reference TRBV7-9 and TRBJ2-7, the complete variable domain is DTGVSQNPRHKITKRGQNVTFRCDPISEHNRLYWYRQTLGQGPEFLTYFQNEAQLEKSRLLSDRFSAERPKGSFSTLEIQRTEQGDSAMYLCSSSKGTSGGYEQYFGPGTRLTVT.

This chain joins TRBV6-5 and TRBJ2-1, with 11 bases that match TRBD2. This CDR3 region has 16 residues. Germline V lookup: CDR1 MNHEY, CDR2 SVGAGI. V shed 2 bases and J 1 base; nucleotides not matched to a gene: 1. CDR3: CASSYTSGGSYNEQFF. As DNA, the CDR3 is TGTGCCAGCAGTTACACTAGCGGGGGTTCCTACAATGAGCAGTTCTTC.

CDR3 bases: TGCGCCAGCAGCTTGGGGTGGACAGGGGGCAATGAGCAGTTCTTC. It codes for CASSLGWTGGNEQFF. The rearrangement links TRBV5-1 to TRBJ2-1, with 10 nucleotides matching TRBD1. CDR1 and CDR2 from the germline V gene are SGHRS and YFSETQ. With 0 bases clipped from V and 6 bases from J, the junction kept 3 bases outside the gene matches. CDR3 length equals 15 residues.

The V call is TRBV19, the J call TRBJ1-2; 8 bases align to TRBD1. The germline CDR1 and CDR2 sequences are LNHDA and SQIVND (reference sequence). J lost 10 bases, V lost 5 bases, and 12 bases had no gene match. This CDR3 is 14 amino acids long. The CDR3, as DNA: TGTGCCAGTAGTTTGGGACAGGAGTGGAGAATCTACACCTTC. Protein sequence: CASSLGQEWRIYTF.

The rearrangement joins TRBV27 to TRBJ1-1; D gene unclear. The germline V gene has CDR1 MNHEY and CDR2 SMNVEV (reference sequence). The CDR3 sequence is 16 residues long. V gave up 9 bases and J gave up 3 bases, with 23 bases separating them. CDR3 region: CARKVTRLLPDTEAFF. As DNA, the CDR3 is TGTGCCAGAAAAGTCACCAGGTTACTTCCGGACACTGAAGCTTTCTTT.

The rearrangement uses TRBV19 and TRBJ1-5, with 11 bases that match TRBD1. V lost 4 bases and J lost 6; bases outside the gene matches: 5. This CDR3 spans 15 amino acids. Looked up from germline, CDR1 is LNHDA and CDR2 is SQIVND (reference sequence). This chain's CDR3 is CASSNGQGAVQPQHF. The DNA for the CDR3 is TGTGCCAGTAGTAACGGACAGGGGGCAGTTCAGCCCCAGCATTTT.

This CDR3 is CASSRQGLAPLHF. The CDR3 DNA reads as TGTGCCAGCAGTAGGCAGGGGTTAGCACCCCTCCACTTT. The rearrangement links TRBV5-5 to TRBJ1-6; tentative D call: TRBD1 (6 bases). From germline, CDR1 is SGHKS and CDR2 YYEKEE (reference sequence). Trimming left V 5 bases short and J 11 bases short, with 14 bases between. This CDR3 is built from 13 residues.

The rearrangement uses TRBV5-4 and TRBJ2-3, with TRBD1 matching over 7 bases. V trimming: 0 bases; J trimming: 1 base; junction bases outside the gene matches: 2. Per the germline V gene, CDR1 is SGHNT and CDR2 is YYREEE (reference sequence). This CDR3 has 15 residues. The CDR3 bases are TGTGCCAGCAGCTTGGAGGGACAGCGCACAGATACGCAGTATTTT. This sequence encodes CASSLEGQRTDTQYF.

The CDR3 here is CASSPPMREYSNQPQHF. In DNA form, the CDR3 reads TGTGCCAGCTCACCACCGATGCGGGAATATAGCAATCAGCCCCAGCATTTT. This chain uses TRBV18 with TRBJ1-5; no reliable D call. The CDR3 extends over 17 amino acids. V lost 0 bases, J lost 0 bases, and 12 bases lay in between. Per the germline V gene, CDR1 is KGHSH and CDR2 is LQKENI.

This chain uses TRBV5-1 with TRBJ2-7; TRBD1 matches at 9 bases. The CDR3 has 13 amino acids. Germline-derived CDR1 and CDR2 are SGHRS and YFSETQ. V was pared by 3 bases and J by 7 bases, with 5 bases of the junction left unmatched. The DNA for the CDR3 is TGCGCCAGCAGCTCCGAGGGACAGGGAGAGCAGTACTTC. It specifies CASSSEGQGEQYF.

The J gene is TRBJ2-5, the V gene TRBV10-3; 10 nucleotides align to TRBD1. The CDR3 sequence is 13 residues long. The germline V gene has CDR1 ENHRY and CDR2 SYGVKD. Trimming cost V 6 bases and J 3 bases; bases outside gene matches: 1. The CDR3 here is CAISGTGEETQYF. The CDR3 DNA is TGTGCCATCAGCGGGACAGGGGAAGAGACCCAGTACTTC.

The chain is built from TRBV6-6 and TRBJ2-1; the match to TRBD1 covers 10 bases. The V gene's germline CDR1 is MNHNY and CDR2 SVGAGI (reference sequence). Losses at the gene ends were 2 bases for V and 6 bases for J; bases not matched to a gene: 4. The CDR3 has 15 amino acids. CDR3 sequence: CASSYAGTGANEQFF. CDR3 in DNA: TGTGCCAGCAGTTACGCCGGGACAGGGGCCAATGAGCAGTTCTTC.